This TCR beta chain was captured by sequencing in a study of response to subunit inactivated influenza vaccine. Findings and limits, study-wide: Each seasonal influenza vaccination, the authors suggested, recruits few new T cells.

Each CDR3 protein gets one entry after TCRdb re-called the RT-PCR reads with MiXCR. The sample consists of approximately 520,000 distinct CDR3 sequences, about 25% of them appearing once. This clonotype was picked up many times. The antigen is unknown. Germline CDR1 reads DFQATT; CDR2 reads SNEGSKA (reference sequence). This CDR3 is built from 15 residues. V shed 5 bases, J shed 3 bases, and the junction held 8 bases outside the gene matches. The sample in question was CD4+ T cells sorted from PBMCs, obtained roughly 5 days after vaccination. This receptor was taken from a man over 45 who received an inactivated influenza vaccine. V is TRBV20-1 and J is TRBJ2-5; TRBD2 matches 11 bases. Here the CDR3 reads CSALGTSGFKETQYF. The CDR3 DNA reads as TGCAGTGCTCTCGGGACTAGCGGATTTAAAGAGACCCAGTACTTC.